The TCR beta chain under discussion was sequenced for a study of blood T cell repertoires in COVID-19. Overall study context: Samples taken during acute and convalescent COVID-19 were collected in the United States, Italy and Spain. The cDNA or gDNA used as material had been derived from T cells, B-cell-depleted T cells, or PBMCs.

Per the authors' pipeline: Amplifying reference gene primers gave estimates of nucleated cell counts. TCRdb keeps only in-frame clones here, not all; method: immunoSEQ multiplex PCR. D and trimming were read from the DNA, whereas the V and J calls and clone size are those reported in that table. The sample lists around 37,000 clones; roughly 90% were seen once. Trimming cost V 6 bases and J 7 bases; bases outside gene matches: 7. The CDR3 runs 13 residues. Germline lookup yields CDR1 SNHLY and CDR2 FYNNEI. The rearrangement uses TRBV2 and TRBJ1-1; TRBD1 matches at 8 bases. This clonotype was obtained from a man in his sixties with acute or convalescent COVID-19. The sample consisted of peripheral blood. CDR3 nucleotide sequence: TGTGCCAGCAGGCTCACCACAGGGGGTGAAGCTTTCTTT. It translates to CASRLTTGGEAFF.